This is a list of T cell receptor beta chains from one sample in a study of blood T cell repertoires in COVID-19. Data came from immunoSEQ multiplex PCR; TCRdb stores just in-frame clones and leaves some out. The sample includes 300,000 to 450,000 clones, approximately 89% seen only once; the top ten take around 3.9%. Sample: peripheral blood. The receptor source for this set is a woman aged 55-70 years with COVID-19, enrolled during active disease. The CDR3 runs from the conserved cysteine through the conserved F or W. A D gene is named only where the DNA matches it firmly. Clone size appears in some rows only: once, few, many, or a class for an expanded clone.

d_call: NA; v_call: TRBV11-2; clone_size: NA; j_call: TRBJ2-1; cdr3_aa: CASSPGRGNEQFF; cdr3_nt: TGTGCCAGCAGCCCGGGGCGGGGCAATGAGCAGTTCTTC
d_call: TRBD1; v_call: TRBV7-8; clone_size: NA; j_call: TRBJ2-7; cdr3_aa: CASSLRIGQGAYEQYF; cdr3_nt: TGTGCCAGCAGCTTACGTATAGGCCAGGGGGCCTACGAGCAGTACTTC
d_call: TRBD1; v_call: TRBV28; clone_size: once; j_call: TRBJ1-1; cdr3_aa: CASSLIGTGVPTEAFF; cdr3_nt: TGTGCCAGCAGTTTAATCGGGACAGGGGTCCCAACTGAAGCTTTCTTT
d_call: TRBD1; v_call: TRBV28; clone_size: NA; j_call: TRBJ1-5; cdr3_aa: CASSTYPQGAKPQHF; cdr3_nt: TGTGCCAGCAGTACCTACCCTCAGGGGGCGAAGCCCCAGCATTTT
d_call: NA; v_call: TRBV18; clone_size: NA; j_call: TRBJ1-1; cdr3_aa: CASSPRRVTEAFF; cdr3_nt: TGTGCCAGCTCACCTCGCAGGGTGACTGAAGCTTTCTTT
d_call: TRBD1; v_call: TRBV19; clone_size: NA; j_call: TRBJ2-1; cdr3_aa: CASSIKQGVGNEQFF; cdr3_nt: TGTGCCAGTAGTATTAAACAGGGGGTCGGCAATGAGCAGTTCTTC
d_call: NA; v_call: TRBV12-3/TRBV12-4; clone_size: NA; j_call: TRBJ1-5; cdr3_aa: CASSKPGQPQHF; cdr3_nt: TGTGCCAGCAGCAAACCGGGACAGCCCCAGCATTTT
d_call: TRBD1; v_call: TRBV7-3; clone_size: NA; j_call: TRBJ2-3; cdr3_aa: CASSLTGVDTQYF; cdr3_nt: TGTGCCAGCAGCTTGACAGGGGTAGATACGCAGTATTTT
d_call: TRBD2; v_call: TRBV28; clone_size: NA; j_call: TRBJ2-3; cdr3_aa: CASTPPGLAGRGTDTQYF; cdr3_nt: TGTGCCAGCACCCCCCCGGGACTAGCGGGGAGGGGCACAGATACGCAGTATTTT
d_call: TRBD1; v_call: TRBV3-1/TRBV3-2; clone_size: NA; j_call: TRBJ2-2; cdr3_aa: CASSLGDSGAGELFF; cdr3_nt: TGTGCCAGCAGCCTGGGGGACAGCGGCGCCGGGGAGCTGTTTTTT
d_call: NA; v_call: TRBV24-1; clone_size: NA; j_call: TRBJ1-2; cdr3_aa: CATSDRAGNYGYTF; cdr3_nt: TGTGCCACCAGTGACCGAGCAGGAAACTATGGCTACACCTTC
d_call: NA; v_call: TRBV11-3; clone_size: NA; j_call: TRBJ1-1; cdr3_aa: CASSFTVNTEAFF; cdr3_nt: TGTGCCAGCAGCTTTACAGTGAACACTGAAGCTTTCTTT
d_call: NA; v_call: TRBV19; clone_size: NA; j_call: TRBJ2-7; cdr3_aa: CASSNTGSPYEQYF; cdr3_nt: TGTGCCAGTAGTAATACAGGGAGCCCCTACGAGCAGTACTTC
d_call: NA; v_call: TRBV7-2; clone_size: once; j_call: TRBJ1-1; cdr3_aa: CASSFSTGANTEAFF; cdr3_nt: TGTGCCAGCAGCTTCTCGACAGGAGCTAACACTGAAGCTTTCTTT
d_call: TRBD2; v_call: TRBV24-1; clone_size: NA; j_call: TRBJ2-1; cdr3_aa: CATSVLSVPGGPDEQFF; cdr3_nt: TGTGCCACCAGTGTCCTCTCTGTGCCGGGGGGGCCGGATGAGCAGTTCTTC
d_call: NA; v_call: TRBV7-9; clone_size: once; j_call: TRBJ1-2; cdr3_aa: CASSHEDREASLFGYTF; cdr3_nt: TGTGCCAGCAGCCATGAGGACAGAGAGGCCTCTCTATTTGGCTACACCTTC
d_call: NA; v_call: TRBV11-3; clone_size: NA; j_call: TRBJ1-2; cdr3_aa: CASSPIEPNYGYTF; cdr3_nt: TGTGCCAGCAGCCCCATAGAGCCAAACTATGGCTACACCTTC
d_call: NA; v_call: TRBV2; clone_size: once; j_call: TRBJ1-1; cdr3_aa: CASRKNRANTEAFF; cdr3_nt: TGTGCCAGCAGAAAAAACAGGGCGAACACTGAAGCTTTCTTT
d_call: TRBD1; v_call: TRBV19; clone_size: NA; j_call: TRBJ1-1; cdr3_aa: CASSYGRGRGTFF; cdr3_nt: TGTGCCAGTAGTTATGGCAGGGGGCGAGGGACTTTCTTT
d_call: NA; v_call: TRBV7-7; clone_size: NA; j_call: TRBJ2-5; cdr3_aa: CASSLGGGPEETQYF; cdr3_nt: TGTGCTAGCAGCTTAGGGGGGGGACCCGAAGAGACCCAGTACTTC
d_call: NA; v_call: TRBV30; clone_size: NA; j_call: TRBJ2-7; cdr3_aa: CAWSRQGLEQYF; cdr3_nt: TGTGCCTGGAGTCGCCAGGGGCTCGAGCAGTACTTC
d_call: TRBD1; v_call: TRBV6-5; clone_size: NA; j_call: TRBJ1-2; cdr3_aa: CASGANTGGGYTF; cdr3_nt: TGTGCCAGCGGGGCTAACACAGGGGGCGGCTACACCTTC
d_call: NA; v_call: TRBV5-8; clone_size: NA; j_call: TRBJ2-2; cdr3_aa: CASSSGTPTGELFF; cdr3_nt: TGTGCCAGCAGTTCTGGGACTCCAACCGGGGAGCTGTTTTTT
d_call: NA; v_call: TRBV7-3; clone_size: NA; j_call: TRBJ2-3; cdr3_aa: CASSLRRTSTDTQYF; cdr3_nt: TGTGCCAGCAGCTTACGCCGGACTAGCACAGATACGCAGTATTTT
d_call: NA; v_call: TRBV12-3/TRBV12-4; clone_size: once; j_call: TRBJ2-7; cdr3_aa: CASSLLYEQYF; cdr3_nt: TGTGCCAGCAGTTTACTCTACGAGCAGTACTTC
d_call: NA; v_call: TRBV28; clone_size: NA; j_call: TRBJ1-4; cdr3_aa: CASSPSRTNEKLFF; cdr3_nt: TGTGCCAGCAGCCCCTCCAGGACTAATGAAAAACTGTTTTTT
d_call: TRBD2; v_call: TRBV5-5; clone_size: NA; j_call: TRBJ2-7; cdr3_aa: CASSLGTSGVSYEQYF; cdr3_nt: TGTGCCAGCAGCCTGGGGACTAGCGGGGTGTCCTACGAGCAGTACTTC
d_call: TRBD1; v_call: TRBV28; clone_size: NA; j_call: TRBJ1-6; cdr3_aa: CASTARGGAVSPLHF; cdr3_nt: TGTGCCAGCACTGCCCGAGGGGGCGCGGTTTCACCCCTCCACTTT
d_call: TRBD1; v_call: TRBV7-2; clone_size: NA; j_call: TRBJ1-2; cdr3_aa: CASSSLSGGNYGYTF; cdr3_nt: TGTGCCAGCAGCAGCCTTTCAGGGGGGAACTATGGCTACACCTTC
d_call: NA; v_call: TRBV3-1/TRBV3-2; clone_size: once; j_call: TRBJ2-5; cdr3_aa: CASSQGSPGRETQYF; cdr3_nt: TGTGCCAGCAGCCAAGGGAGTCCGGGTCGGGAGACCCAGTACTTC
d_call: NA; v_call: TRBV25-1; clone_size: NA; j_call: TRBJ1-2; cdr3_aa: CASSGTLRGYTF; cdr3_nt: TGTGCCAGCAGTGGGACTCTACGGGGCTACACCTTC
d_call: TRBD1; v_call: TRBV13; clone_size: NA; j_call: TRBJ2-1; cdr3_aa: CASSNRDRIAYNEQFF; cdr3_nt: TGTGCCAGCAGCAACCGGGACAGGATCGCCTACAATGAGCAGTTCTTC
d_call: TRBD2; v_call: TRBV19; clone_size: NA; j_call: TRBJ2-7; cdr3_aa: CASTTTSGGTYEQYF; cdr3_nt: TGTGCCAGTACCACGACTAGCGGGGGAACCTACGAGCAGTACTTC
d_call: NA; v_call: TRBV28; clone_size: NA; j_call: TRBJ1-2; cdr3_aa: CASSMTRTAPGYGYTF; cdr3_nt: TGTGCCAGCAGTATGACCCGGACAGCCCCAGGCTATGGCTACACCTTC
d_call: NA; v_call: TRBV5-1; clone_size: NA; j_call: TRBJ1-3; cdr3_aa: CASSLVRGSGNTIYF; cdr3_nt: TGCGCCAGCAGCTTGGTGCGGGGGTCTGGAAACACCATATATTTT
d_call: TRBD1; v_call: TRBV6-2/TRBV6-3; clone_size: NA; j_call: TRBJ1-5; cdr3_aa: CASSYIFWDRGSQPQHF; cdr3_nt: TGTGCCAGCAGTTACATTTTTTGGGACAGGGGAAGTCAGCCCCAGCATTTT
d_call: NA; v_call: TRBV5-1; clone_size: NA; j_call: TRBJ1-1; cdr3_aa: CASSLKRTQNTEAFF; cdr3_nt: TGCGCCAGCAGCTTGAAGAGGACACAGAACACTGAAGCTTTCTTT
d_call: NA; v_call: TRBV19; clone_size: once; j_call: TRBJ2-5; cdr3_aa: CASSIDWRTQYF; cdr3_nt: TGTGCCAGTAGTATAGATTGGAGGACCCAGTACTTC
d_call: TRBD1; v_call: TRBV6-5; clone_size: NA; j_call: TRBJ1-2; cdr3_aa: CASFDPDRDYGYTF; cdr3_nt: TGTGCCAGCTTTGACCCCGACAGGGACTATGGCTACACCTTC
d_call: NA; v_call: TRBV5-1; clone_size: NA; j_call: TRBJ2-7; cdr3_aa: CASSLWGVQEDYEQYF; cdr3_nt: TGCGCCAGCAGCCTCTGGGGGGTTCAGGAGGACTACGAGCAGTACTTC
d_call: NA; v_call: TRBV29-1; clone_size: NA; j_call: TRBJ1-4; cdr3_aa: CSVERVNLNEKLFF; cdr3_nt: TGCAGCGTTGAACGCGTAAATCTTAATGAAAAACTGTTTTTT
d_call: TRBD1; v_call: TRBV6-5; clone_size: NA; j_call: TRBJ1-2; cdr3_aa: CASSSRTGFGYTF; cdr3_nt: TGTGCCAGCAGTTCGCGGACAGGGTTTGGCTACACCTTC
d_call: TRBD1; v_call: TRBV19; clone_size: NA; j_call: TRBJ1-2; cdr3_aa: CASSMGRGAGGYTF; cdr3_nt: TGTGCCAGTAGTATGGGCAGGGGGGCAGGAGGCTACACCTTC
d_call: TRBD1; v_call: TRBV19; clone_size: NA; j_call: TRBJ1-2; cdr3_aa: CATKGQAFSYGYTF; cdr3_nt: TGTGCCACTAAGGGACAGGCCTTTTCTTATGGCTACACCTTC
d_call: NA; v_call: TRBV11-2; clone_size: once; j_call: TRBJ2-7; cdr3_aa: CASSLSGESRQYF; cdr3_nt: TGTGCCAGCAGCTTGTCGGGGGAGAGTAGGCAGTACTTC